The clone carrying this T cell receptor beta chain was seen more than once but under ten times. Its antigen is still unknown. Then a second PCR, running about 6 to 12 cycles, was carried out with a sample-barcoded 5' primer and a J-beta primer mix. TCRdb independently ran MiXCR on the 5' RACE reads; one entry per CDR3 protein. This table has approximately 810,000 distinct CDR3 sequences, roughly 40% appearing once. CDR1 is SGHDT, CDR2 YYEEEE, per germline. This CDR3 is built from 16 residues. Trimming took 0 bases from V and 2 from J; bases not matched to a gene: 6. Donors were systemically healthy Caucasian individuals from Russia aged roughly 6 to 100 years. Donors gave around 9.3 milliliters of peripheral blood apiece. The data originate from a study of blood T cells in healthy people across ages. Overall study findings and caveats: Older individuals had lower TCR beta diversity per million T cells (the decline was roughly linear).

The chain recombines TRBV5-6 with TRBJ2-3, with 7 bases aligning to TRBD1. This receptor was identified in a man in his late teens or twenties in good health. The material sequenced was blood. The CDR3 here is CASSLARDSNTDTQYF. The CDR3 DNA sequence: TGTGCCAGCAGCTTGGCCAGGGACAGTAACACAGATACGCAGTATTTT.